Reported below is one T cell receptor (beta chain). This receptor's antigen is unknown. Base qualities were left out, and no much larger clone turns up one base away. Before the diagnostic colonoscopy, none of the ulcerative colitis patients had been given any immunosuppressive medication. A blood sample was drawn at the time of the colonoscopy. The Wizard kit (Promega) was used to extract genomic DNA from blood and intestinal samples. CDR1 and CDR2 are drawn from the germline V gene (reference sequence): SEHNR, FQNEAQ. Trimmed from V: 4 bases; trimmed from J: 3 bases; junction bases lacking a gene match: 5. From its cysteine to its phenylalanine, the CDR3 spans 15 amino acids. Only CDR3 DNA is held: 45 bases, read in frame from base 1. These data originate in a study of pediatric ulcerative colitis (dated by TCRdb to the late 2010s). For the wider study: Pancolitis was present in more than five ulcerative colitis patients and left-sided colitis in two, and histology consistent with ulcerative colitis was found in all of these patients. From roughly 9 newly diagnosed, treatment-naive pediatric ulcerative colitis patients and a few non-IBD control children, paired blood and rectal samples were collected. By Pediatric Ulcerative Colitis Activity Index, a couple of patients had mild disease, four had moderate disease and three had acute severe colitis.

Rearranged CDR3 beta regions were amplified from genomic DNA with multiplex V and J primers using the immunoSEQ TRB Survey service. Survey-level sequencing depth of up to 500,000 reads per sample was used to keep depth equal across samples. Libraries were purified and pooled, and sequencing was performed on Illumina technology. The original methods were these. immunoSEQ online tools were used for productive clonality, sample overlap, pairwise scatters, CDR3 beta length, V/D/J gene usage and productiveness. Alongside Shannon and Simpson indices, calculated diversity was computed as the number of unique rearrangements divided by total templates, multiplied by 100. For principal component analysis, Z-score normalized data were analyzed with the R prcomp function and the ggbiplot package. Morisita's index was used to quantify the clonal overlap between blood and rectum within each subject. Here the immuneACCESS table is served through TCRdb, limited to in-frame sequences with V and J called. Missing clones are a known gap in these copies; in checked studies unresolved V genes cover under half, and the rest lacks a known reason. That table is the source of V, J and clone size, and D and trimming were worked out from the DNA. In this sample the table shows roughly 70,000 clones, about 86% of which occur a single time. The ten most abundant clones make up under 3.5% of the sample.

What the study reported, not specific to this receptor: Only a handful of individuals were included in the healthy control group, which was small. For technical reasons, substantially fewer templates were yielded by the blood samples of a couple of patients, and these blood samples were excluded from blood-rectal overlap analysis. Features of the rectal repertoire distinguished controls, mild-moderate colitis patients and acute severe colitis patients, and in acute severe colitis, rectal diversity was reduced because of clonal expansions. Clonal overlap between a subject's own blood and rectum was significantly greater in ulcerative colitis patients than in controls, which suggests more T cell trafficking to inflamed tissue. Because repertoires were derived from total lymphocyte DNA, patterns in rare subsets such as regulatory T cells may not have been reflected. A couple of rectal CDR3 clonotypes turned up in every ulcerative colitis patient but in none of the controls.

The receptor was isolated from a boy between 10 and 17 years old with severe ulcerative colitis. The receptor chain draws on TRBV7-9 and TRBJ2-3; 9 central nucleotides agree with TRBD1. What was sequenced was blood. The sequence in DNA is TGTGCCAGCAGCTCTAACAGGGGGCAAACAGATACGCAGTATTTT. This yields the protein CASSSNRGQTDTQYF.